This T cell receptor (beta chain) was sequenced in a study of post-analysis software for immune sequencing data. Study at large: Included courses were relapsing-remitting and secondary progressive multiple sclerosis; progressive-relapsing multiple sclerosis was also included.

The library was made from cDNA and included unique molecular identifiers. The T cell input of about 0.9 to 11 million gave a few hundred thousand cDNA molecules. In TCRdb, the PCR reads were re-called with MiXCR into one record per CDR3 protein. The data show roughly 540,000 distinct CDR3 sequences, with around a third seen just once and 6% held by the top ten. Germline V gene lookup returns CDR1 SGHRS and CDR2 YFSETQ. The length of the CDR3 is 14 residues. J gave up 6 bases and V 4 bases, and 6 bases lay outside the gene matches. This clonotype was detected a few times. Its antigen is not known. Study-wide results and limits: Controls showed lower frequencies than patients for four to six TRBV segments, and TRBV5-6, TRBV5-1 and TRBV20-1 were among these. Same-batch samples co-clustered strongly by F measure. In multiple sclerosis, normalized Chao1 diversity was significantly below that of controls.

The chain joins TRBV5-1 to TRBJ2-4; 8 nucleotides align to TRBD1. The sequencing sample was made of blood. The sequence was collected from a girl between 2 and 17 years old with multiple sclerosis. Here the CDR3 reads CASSPGTGGNIQYF. The CDR3 DNA sequence: TGCGCCAGCAGCCCCGGGACAGGTGGAAACATTCAGTACTTC.